One sample yielded the 21 T cell receptor beta chains listed below, sequenced in a study of graft-versus-host responses after intestinal transplantation. Only in-frame clones appear in the TCRdb table, and some are missing; sequencing was by immunoSEQ multiplex PCR. The sample includes 80,000 to 100,000 clones, around 90% of them seen just once. These receptors are not linked to any known antigen. The sample here was unstimulated CD4+ T cells sorted from spleen or lymph node cells, taken before intestinal transplant. These receptors were obtained from a human donor who received an intestinal transplant.

This rearrangement joins TRBV10-3 to TRBJ1-6; 11 positions agree with TRBD1. Germline values: CDR1 ENHRY, CDR2 SYGVKD. The CDR3 covers 16 residues. V was clipped by 3 bases and J by 8 bases; unmatched bases: 6. CDR3 nucleotides: TGTGCCATCAGTGATCGGGGACAGGGGGTTCATTCACCCCTCCACTTT. It codes for CAISDRGQGVHSPLHF.

V is TRBV6-1 and J is TRBJ2-2; maybe TRBD2 (6 bases). The CDR3 covers 13 residues. Trimming removed 6 bases at V and 6 bases at J, with 11 bases between. The germline V gene encodes CDR1 MNHNS and CDR2 SASEGT. CDR3 in DNA: TGTGCCAGCAGAAGCGGGTTGCCCGGGGAGCTGTTTTTT. The encoded protein is CASRSGLPGELFF.

V and J are TRBV5-6 and TRBJ1-2; 9 nucleotides match TRBD1. V was clipped by 5 bases and J by 6 bases; unmatched bases: 5. Per the germline V gene, CDR1 is SGHDT and CDR2 is YYEEEE. The CDR3 extends over 13 amino acids. The CDR3 sequence is CASSFRDRDGYTF. The CDR3 nucleotides are TGTGCCAGCAGTTTCCGGGACAGGGATGGCTACACCTTC.

V usage is TRBV7-9 and J usage is TRBJ1-4; D possibly corresponds to TRBD1 (6 bases). Germline-derived CDR1 and CDR2 are SEHNR and FQNEAQ (reference sequence). CDR3 length: 14 residues. Trimming took 8 bases from V and 1 from J, leaving 11 bases between them. For the CDR3, the DNA is TGTGCCAGCGAGACAGGAGGAACTAATGAAAAACTGTTTTTT. As protein: CASETGGTNEKLFF.

The CDR3 here is CASSRGQPYEQYF. The CDR3 DNA reads as TGTGCCAGCAGCCGTGGACAACCTTACGAGCAGTACTTC. The V call is TRBV6-5, the J call TRBJ2-7, with a possible D match to TRBD1 (5 bases). V was pared by 6 bases and J by 4 bases, with 13 bases between. Germline V gives CDR1 MNHEY, CDR2 SVGAGI. CDR3 length: 13 amino acids.

The chain joins TRBV2 to TRBJ1-1; no definite D call. In germline, CDR1 is SNHLY, CDR2 FYNNEI. The V end was cut by 1 base, the J end by 0 bases, with 6 bases between. The CDR3 runs to 14 residues. The CDR3 sequence: CASSEEYMNTEAFF. The CDR3 region has the DNA TGTGCCAGCAGTGAAGAGTACATGAACACTGAAGCTTTCTTT.

The chain combines TRBV29-1 with TRBJ2-7; TRBD2 agrees at 10 bases. The germline gives CDR1 SQVTM, CDR2 ANQGSEA. The CDR3 has 14 amino acids. With 4 bases clipped from V and 5 bases from J, the junction kept 8 bases outside the gene matches. The CDR3 coding sequence is TGCAGCGTTGGAGTCGCTAGCGGGAGAGACGAGCAGTACTTC. Encoded protein: CSVGVASGRDEQYF.

The genes are TRBV10-1 and TRBJ2-2; TRBD2 matches 10 bases. Trimming at V came to 9 bases and at J to 2 bases, leaving 0 bases not matched to a gene. The length of the CDR3 is 13 residues. Germline V gene lookup returns CDR1 WNHNN and CDR2 SYGVQD (reference sequence). The CDR3 loop is CARLAGNTGELFF. DNA for the CDR3: TGCGCCAGACTAGCGGGAAACACCGGGGAGCTGTTTTTT.

This sequence joins TRBV7-9 and TRBJ1-4; perhaps TRBD1 as D (6 bases). Germline CDR1 SEHNR, CDR2 FQNEAQ (reference sequence). The CDR3 sequence is 17 residues long. V was shortened by 5 bases and J by 0 bases, with 16 bases between the two germline ends. The CDR3 sequence: CASSPFGGPATNEKLFF. The CDR3 DNA is TGTGCCAGCAGCCCCTTCGGGGGGCCCGCAACTAATGAAAAACTGTTTTTT. Full variable domain (outside the CDR3, taken from reference TRBV7-9 and TRBJ1-4): DTGVSQNPRHKITKRGQNVTFRCDPISEHNRLYWYRQTLGQGPEFLTYFQNEAQLEKSRLLSDRFSAERPKGSFSTLEIQRTEQGDSAMYLCASSPFGGPATNEKLFFGSGTQLSVL.

The chain has TRBV18 and TRBJ2-1, with D tentatively TRBD1 (6 bases). V lost 4 bases, J lost 6 bases, and 7 bases lay in between. This CDR3 region has 12 residues. Germline CDR1 reads KGHSH; CDR2 reads LQKENI. The CDR3 spells CASSRGGNEQFF. DNA for the CDR3: TGTGCCAGCTCACGAGGGGGCAATGAGCAGTTCTTC.

This chain uses TRBV2 with TRBJ1-1; TRBD1 agrees at 8 bases. With V trimmed by 7 bases and J by 7 bases, 8 bases remained unmatched. The CDR3 consists of 13 residues. Germline V gene lookup returns CDR1 SNHLY and CDR2 FYNNEI. CDR3 nucleotides: TGTGCCAGCACTACACAGGGGGTGGGTGAAGCTTTCTTT. Its protein is CASTTQGVGEAFF. The variable domain in full, completed from reference TRBV2 and TRBJ1-1, reads EPEVTQTPSHQVTQMGQEVILRCVPISNHLYFYWYRQILGQKVEFLVSFYNNEISEKSEIFDDQFSVERPDGSNFTLKIRSTKLEDSAMYFCASTTQGVGEAFFGQGTRLTVV.

The chain is built from TRBV7-8 and TRBJ2-5; 12 bases match TRBD2. The CDR3 is 15 amino acids. From germline, CDR1 is SGHVS and CDR2 FQNEAQ. Trimming cost V 5 bases and J 3 bases; bases outside gene matches: 4. DNA of the CDR3: TGTGCCAGCAGCCCACGGACTAGCGGGAAAGAGACCCAGTACTTC. This gives the protein CASSPRTSGKETQYF.

This chain joins TRBV6-5 and TRBJ2-1; a weak D match, TRBD2 (7 bases). V shed 6 bases and J shed 8 bases, with 14 bases lying between them. Germline loops: CDR1 MNHEY, CDR2 SVGAGI. The CDR3 totals 13 residues. The CDR3 protein is CASRRGGGDEQFF. The CDR3 coding sequence is TGTGCCAGCAGAAGGGGGGGAGGGGATGAGCAGTTCTTC.

This CDR3 is CASSRVSGANVLTF. The DNA for the CDR3 is TGCGCCAGCAGCCGAGTCTCTGGGGCCAACGTCCTGACTTTC. The J gene is TRBJ2-6, the V gene TRBV5-1; D is unresolved. The CDR3 length is 14 residues. Trimming took off 4 bases at V and 0 bases at J, with 5 bases between the two ends. Germline CDR1 SGHRS, CDR2 YFSETQ.

This rearrangement joins TRBV29-1 to TRBJ2-1; TRBD2 aligns across 14 bases. Germline CDR1 reads SQVTM; CDR2 reads ANQGSEA. The J segment lost 8 bases and the V segment lost 7 bases, leaving 4 bases of the junction unmatched. The CDR3 has 13 amino acids. In DNA form, the CDR3 reads TGCAGCGCCGGGGGACTAGCGGGGGATGAGCAGTTCTTC. The encoded protein is CSAGGLAGDEQFF.

The rearrangement joins TRBV6-1 to TRBJ1-5, with 10 nucleotides matching TRBD1. The CDR3 consists of 16 residues. Germline V gene lookup returns CDR1 MNHNS and CDR2 SASEGT. J lost 2 bases, V lost 4 bases, and 5 bases had no gene match. This chain's CDR3 is CASSGGQGMGNQPQHF. In DNA, the CDR3 is TGTGCCAGCAGTGGGGGACAGGGGATGGGCAATCAGCCCCAGCATTTT.

The rearrangement links TRBV5-4 to TRBJ2-5; TRBD1 agrees at 7 bases. V dropped 3 bases and J dropped 7; count of bases not matched to a gene: 3. The length of the CDR3 is 12 residues. Germline V gives CDR1 SGHNT, CDR2 YYREEE (reference sequence). Here the CDR3 DNA reads TGTGCCAGCAGCTCGGACAGGCGGACCCAGTACTTC. Encoded protein: CASSSDRRTQYF.

The chain combines TRBV28 with TRBJ1-4; no clear D gene. This CDR3 spans 13 amino acids. In germline, CDR1 is MDHEN, CDR2 SYDVKM. Trimming took 3 bases from V and 5 from J, leaving 7 bases between them. The CDR3 here is CASSLVVNEKLFF. The DNA of the CDR3 is TGTGCCAGCAGTTTGGTAGTAAATGAAAAACTGTTTTTT. The full variable domain, completed using reference TRBV28 and TRBJ1-4, is DVKVTQSSRYLVKRTGEKVFLECVQDMDHENMFWYRQDPGLGLRLIYFSYDVKMKEKGDIPEGYSVSREKKERFSLILESASTNQTSMYLCASSLVVNEKLFFGSGTQLSVL.

This chain joins TRBV2 and TRBJ1-5; D remains unclear. The CDR3 is made up of 16 amino acids. V was shortened by 4 bases and J by 0 bases, with 13 bases between the two germline ends. Germline values: CDR1 SNHLY, CDR2 FYNNEI. Written as DNA, the CDR3 is TGTGCCAGCAGTGGGGCACGAGTAGATAGCAATCAGCCCCAGCATTTT. Translated: CASSGARVDSNQPQHF.

The genes are TRBV6-5 and TRBJ2-7; 8 bases map to TRBD2. Germline V gene data show CDR1 as MNHEY and CDR2 as SVGAGI. J gave up 6 bases and V 1 base, and 8 bases lay outside the gene matches. The CDR3 contains 15 residues. The CDR3 nucleotides read TGTGCCAGCAGTTACTTAGCGGGATTGGCTGGCGAGCAGTACTTC. Its protein is CASSYLAGLAGEQYF.

This rearrangement joins TRBV6-1 to TRBJ2-3; D might be TRBD1 (6 bases). V was clipped by 5 bases and J by 10 bases, with 19 bases between them. This CDR3 has 14 residues. From germline, CDR1 is MNHNS and CDR2 SASEGT. In DNA form, the CDR3 reads TGTGCCAGCAGTATATTGACAGGACATAGGGCGCAGTATTTT. It yields the protein CASSILTGHRAQYF.